This entry lists 29 T cell receptor beta chains sequenced from one sample in a study of blood T cell repertoires in COVID-19. This table comes from immunoSEQ multiplex PCR, and its TCRdb copy is limited to in-frame clones, with some not included. The sample includes around 200,000 clones, about 77% of them seen just once. The sequenced material came from peripheral blood. The receptor source for this set is a woman aged 80 or older with active or convalescent COVID-19.

The V call is TRBV11-2, the J call TRBJ1-1; D is possibly TRBD1 (6 bases). This CDR3 region has 15 residues. V lost 5 bases and J lost 3, with 16 bases in between. The V gene's germline CDR1 is SGHAT and CDR2 FQNNGV. CDR3 sequence (DNA): TGTGCCAGCAGCCCTAAACTAGGGGGGGACACTGAAGCTTTCTTT. This gives the protein CASSPKLGGDTEAFF.

The rearrangement joins TRBV7-9 to TRBJ2-7, with D uncertain. Germline CDR1 SEHNR, CDR2 FQNEAQ (reference sequence). There are 15 residues in the CDR3. V was cut by 3 bases and J by 7 bases, with 19 bases left in between. Here the CDR3 DNA reads TGTGCCAGCAGCTTCGTTGGAACCTTTGCGGAGGAGCAGTACTTC. Its protein is CASSFVGTFAEEQYF. Using reference TRBV7-9 and TRBJ2-7 for the parts outside the CDR3, the full variable domain is DTGVSQNPRHKITKRGQNVTFRCDPISEHNRLYWYRQTLGQGPEFLTYFQNEAQLEKSRLLSDRFSAERPKGSFSTLEIQRTEQGDSAMYLCASSFVGTFAEEQYFGPGTRLTVT.

This chain joins TRBV6-5 and TRBJ1-1; D is possibly TRBD1 (6 bases). CDR1 is MNHEY, CDR2 SVGAGI, per germline. Trimming removed 7 bases at V and 1 base at J, with 10 bases between. The CDR3 has 13 residues. The DNA for the CDR3 is TGTGCCAGCATTCTACAGGGGAACACTGAAGCTTTCTTT. Its protein is CASILQGNTEAFF.

The chain carries TRBV10-2 and TRBJ2-3; TRBD2 might be the D (5 bases). This CDR3 has 15 residues. Per germline, CDR1 WSHSY and CDR2 SAAADI. Trimming left V 5 bases short and J 4 bases short, with 16 bases between. CDR3 protein: CASSPSLAWADTQYF. The DNA of the CDR3 is TGCGCCAGCAGTCCCAGTTTAGCGTGGGCAGATACGCAGTATTTT.

A note on this clone: Different DNA sequences within this sample yield the same CDR3. The V and J genes are TRBV6-5 and TRBJ2-7; 7 nucleotides line up with TRBD1. The V gene's germline CDR1 is MNHEY and CDR2 SVGAGI. There are 13 residues in the CDR3. The V segment lost 0 bases and the J segment 4 bases; nucleotides outside the gene matches: 0. The CDR3: CASSYSQGYEQYF. In DNA, the CDR3 is TGTGCCAGCAGTTACTCACAGGGGTACGAGCAGTACTTC.

The gene calls are TRBV24-1 and TRBJ1-1; D gene ambiguous. The CDR3 is 13 residues long. V gave up 3 bases and J gave up 1 base, with 5 bases separating them. Germline lookup yields CDR1 KGHDR and CDR2 SFDVKD. The CDR3 region is CATSDPGNTEAFF. The CDR3 DNA reads TGTGCCACCAGTGATCCAGGGAACACTGAAGCTTTCTTT.

J is TRBJ1-5 and V is TRBV28; a weak D match, TRBD1 (6 bases). The germline V and J ends were trimmed by 4 bases and 2 bases, with 9 bases remaining between them. The germline gives CDR1 MDHEN, CDR2 SYDVKM. The CDR3 is 14 residues long. The CDR3 spells CASSYRTGNQPQHF. DNA of the CDR3: TGTGCCAGCAGTTACAGGACAGGCAATCAGCCCCAGCATTTT.

The chain uses TRBV28 and TRBJ2-1; maybe TRBD1 (5 bases). The length of the CDR3 is 12 residues. The germline V gene encodes CDR1 MDHEN and CDR2 SYDVKM. V was trimmed by 7 bases and J by 4 bases, leaving 8 bases between them. CDR3 DNA sequence: TGTGCCAGCACTAGGGGATACAATGAGCAGTTCTTC. It encodes CASTRGYNEQFF.

The CDR3 DNA reads as TGTGCCATCAGTGGGGGACAGGGGGATGAAAAACTGTTTTTT. Its translation is CAISGGQGDEKLFF. This chain connects TRBV10-3 to TRBJ1-4; 11 nucleotides agree with TRBD1. The germline V gene encodes CDR1 ENHRY and CDR2 SYGVKD. V lost 4 bases to trimming and J lost 6 bases; unmatched junction nucleotides: 1. CDR3 length: 14 residues.

In this sample, this clone turned up once. The CDR3, as DNA: TGTGCCAGCAGACGTCCCGGGACAGGGGCCCTCCACTTT. Translated: CASRRPGTGALHF. The rearrangement links TRBV28 to TRBJ1-6; 10 bases line up with TRBD1. CDR3 size: 13 residues. Per the germline V gene, CDR1 is MDHEN and CDR2 is SYDVKM. Germline trimming cut 6 bases from V and 14 bases from J; bases unmatched to any gene: 7.

The genes are TRBV4-3 and TRBJ1-3, with no clear D. Trimming shortened V by 0 bases and J by 1 base, and 22 bases separated the two germline ends. This CDR3 region has 20 residues. Germline-derived CDR1 and CDR2 are LGHNA and YSLEER. The CDR3 nucleotides read TGCGCCAGCAGCCAAGATCCCCGGGTTTCCACACTAGGGTCTGGAAACACCATATATTTT. It encodes CASSQDPRVSTLGSGNTIYF.

The V call is TRBV18, the J call TRBJ2-7, with 9 bases matching TRBD1. The V gene end was trimmed by 3 bases and the J gene end by 2 bases; junction bases not matched to a gene: 5. Germline V gives CDR1 KGHSH, CDR2 LQKENI. The CDR3 is made up of 15 amino acids. DNA for the CDR3: TGTGCCAGCTCACCGGGACAGGGAGGGACCTACGAGCAGTACTTC. Translated, it gives CASSPGQGGTYEQYF.

The gene calls are TRBV4-3 and TRBJ2-5, with 13 nucleotides matching TRBD2. Germline V gives CDR1 LGHNA, CDR2 YSLEER. Unmatched junction bases numbered 12, after V lost 2 bases and J lost 0 bases. CDR3 size: 20 residues. The CDR3 bases are TGCGCCAGCAGCCAACAGCTAACCGGGACTAGCGGGGCCTACCAAGAGACCCAGTACTTC. Protein: CASSQQLTGTSGAYQETQYF.

Comments on this clone: A clone one base away is much larger, so this may be a read error. V and J are TRBV6-6 and TRBJ1-5; 7 nucleotides align to TRBD1. The CDR3 is made up of 17 amino acids. Losses at the gene ends were 5 bases for V and 5 bases for J; bases not matched to a gene: 15. The germline V gene has CDR1 MNHNY and CDR2 SVGAGI (reference sequence). CDR3 coding DNA: TGTGCCAGCAGTCCCGGGACAGAGGGCGCAAGGGATCAGCCCCAGCATTTT. It is translated as CASSPGTEGARDQPQHF.

A single count supports this clone. This chain uses TRBV5-6 with TRBJ1-5, with D tentatively TRBD1 (5 bases). Germline-derived CDR1 and CDR2 are SGHDT and YYEEEE. The CDR3 is 16 amino acids. V lost 0 bases and J lost 0, with 10 bases in between. The CDR3 region is CASSLGGQISNQPQHF. CDR3 nucleotide sequence: TGTGCCAGCAGCTTGGGGGGCCAAATTAGCAATCAGCCCCAGCATTTT.

The V call is TRBV2, the J call TRBJ2-5; a possible D gene is TRBD1 (5 bases). V gave up 6 bases and J gave up 5 bases, with 19 bases separating them. Germline CDR1 and CDR2: SNHLY and FYNNEI. CDR3 size: 15 residues. Here the CDR3 DNA reads TGTGCCAGCAGCGCCGAGCAGGGAAGTGAGGAGACCCAGTACTTC. The encoded protein is CASSAEQGSEETQYF.

The rearrangement links TRBV7-2 to TRBJ1-1, with D possibly TRBD1 on 6 matching bases. CDR1 is SGHTA, CDR2 FQGNSA, per germline. The CDR3 totals 14 residues. V lost 2 bases and J lost 1, with 8 bases in between. CDR3 in DNA: TGTGCCAGCAGCTTAAACAGGGAGAACACTGAAGCTTTCTTT. Its translation is CASSLNRENTEAFF.

The CDR3 region has the DNA TGTGCCAGCAGCTCGCGGGGGACAGGGGTCCATGAGCAGTTCTTC. This codes for CASSSRGTGVHEQFF. The chain employs TRBV5-5 and TRBJ2-1; 10 bases line up with TRBD1. J was trimmed by 8 bases and V by 3 bases; bases with no gene match: 8. The CDR3 length is 15 residues. Germline assignment: CDR1 SGHKS and CDR2 YYEKEE (reference sequence).

This chain uses TRBV27 with TRBJ1-2, with a tentative D call TRBD1 (6 bases). The V and J ends lost 5 bases and 2 bases respectively, with 9 bases between them. Germline V gene data show CDR1 as MNHEY and CDR2 as SMNVEV (reference sequence). The CDR3 is 13 amino acids. CDR3 sequence: CASSIQGNYGYTF. The CDR3 DNA reads TGTGCCAGCAGTATACAGGGAAACTATGGCTACACCTTC.

The gene calls are TRBV5-8 and TRBJ2-7; 10 bases map to TRBD1. This CDR3 is built from 12 residues. V shed 5 bases and J 7 bases; nucleotides not matched to a gene: 3. Germline lookup yields CDR1 SGHTS and CDR2 YDEGEE. The CDR3 loop reads CASSWDRGEQYF. The CDR3 nucleotides are TGTGCCAGCAGTTGGGACAGGGGAGAGCAGTACTTC. Supplemented by reference TRBV5-8 and TRBJ2-7, the full variable domain reads EAGVTQSPTHLIKTRGQQATLRCSPISGHTSVYWYQQALGLGLQFLLWYDEGEERNRGNFPPRFSGRQFPNYSSELNVNALELEDSALYLCASSWDRGEQYFGPGTRLTVT.

This rearrangement joins TRBV4-2 to TRBJ1-6, with D hard to call. The CDR3 runs 17 residues. Trimming removed 0 bases at V and 4 bases at J, with 13 bases between. Germline CDR1 reads LGHNA; CDR2 reads YNFKEQ. CDR3 loop: CASSQDLLQEYNSPLHF. As DNA, the CDR3 is TGTGCCAGCAGCCAAGATCTTCTTCAAGAGTATAATTCACCCCTCCACTTT.

The chain employs TRBV19 and TRBJ1-1; D is perhaps TRBD1 (5 bases). The germline gives CDR1 LNHDA, CDR2 SQIVND (reference sequence). This CDR3 is 15 amino acids long. CDR3 coding DNA: TGTGCTAGTTTATCCCACGGCCGCAGGGAGGGTGAAGCTTTCTTT. The encoded protein is CASLSHGRREGEAFF.

The V call is TRBV28, the J call TRBJ2-7; TRBD1 matches 9 bases. CDR3 length equals 17 residues. J gave up 5 bases and V 2 bases, and 13 bases lay outside the gene matches. CDR1 is MDHEN, CDR2 SYDVKM, per germline. The chain's CDR3 is CASSLGRTGVFFNEQYF. CDR3 bases: TGTGCCAGCAGTTTAGGTAGGACAGGGGTATTTTTTAACGAGCAGTACTTC.

The chain joins TRBV7-2 to TRBJ1-4; 7 bases map to TRBD1. V dropped 6 bases and J dropped 1; count of bases not matched to a gene: 2. This CDR3 contains 14 residues. Germline V CDR1 and CDR2: SGHTA, FQGNSA. This CDR3 reads CASRRQGTNEKLFF. As DNA, the CDR3 is TGTGCCAGCAGGCGACAGGGAACTAATGAAAAACTGTTTTTT.

The chain carries TRBV4-2 and TRBJ1-1; maybe TRBD1 (6 bases). The CDR3 extends over 12 amino acids. CDR1 and CDR2 (germline): LGHNA, YNFKEQ. Trimming stripped 0 bases from V and 11 bases from J, with 10 bases between. The CDR3 nucleotides read TGTGCCAGCAGCCAAGATCAGAGGGGGGCTTTCTTT. Protein sequence: CASSQDQRGAFF.

This chain links TRBV7-2 with TRBJ2-1, with D possibly TRBD2 on 6 matching bases. Germline CDR1 SGHTA, CDR2 FQGNSA. Trimming removed 4 bases at V and 13 bases at J, with 17 bases between. This CDR3 contains 13 residues. CDR3 residues: CASSSTRDSGQFF. In DNA form, the CDR3 reads TGTGCCAGCAGCTCAACGCGGGACTCCGGACAGTTCTTC.

V and J are TRBV2 and TRBJ1-5; D may be TRBD1 (5 bases). With 2 bases removed from V and 1 base from J, the gap between germline ends came to 12 bases. The V gene's germline CDR1 is SNHLY and CDR2 FYNNEI. The CDR3 contains 16 residues. This CDR3 is CASSEFMTESNQPQHF. In DNA form, the CDR3 reads TGTGCCAGCAGTGAATTTATGACAGAGAGCAATCAGCCCCAGCATTTT.

The V call is TRBV7-2, the J call TRBJ1-1; D gene unclear. The V gene's germline CDR1 is SGHTA and CDR2 FQGNSA. The CDR3 runs to 14 residues. V dropped 4 bases and J dropped 6 bases, with 15 bases sitting between them. This CDR3 is CASSSEYGSPEAFF. As DNA, the CDR3 is TGTGCCAGCAGCTCCGAGTACGGGTCTCCTGAAGCTTTCTTT.

This chain connects TRBV9 to TRBJ2-5; 8 nucleotides match TRBD1. The CDR3 has 16 amino acids. With 0 bases clipped from V and 1 base from J, the junction kept 5 bases outside the gene matches. Germline V CDR1 and CDR2: SGDLS, YYNGEE. CDR3 nucleotide sequence: TGTGCCAGCAGCGTAGCTACTGGGACAGGCCAAGAGACCCAGTACTTC. Translation gives CASSVATGTGQETQYF.